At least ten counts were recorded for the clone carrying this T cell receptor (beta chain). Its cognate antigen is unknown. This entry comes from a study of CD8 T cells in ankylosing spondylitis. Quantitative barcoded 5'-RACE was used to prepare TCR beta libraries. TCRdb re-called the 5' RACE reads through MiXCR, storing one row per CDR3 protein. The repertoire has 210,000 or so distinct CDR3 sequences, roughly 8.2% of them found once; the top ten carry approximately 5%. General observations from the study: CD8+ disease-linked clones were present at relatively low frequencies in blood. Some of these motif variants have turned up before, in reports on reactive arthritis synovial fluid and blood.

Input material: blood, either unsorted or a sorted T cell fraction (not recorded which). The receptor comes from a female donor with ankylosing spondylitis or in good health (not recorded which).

CDR3 nucleotide sequence: TGTGCCAGCAGCACCGACAGGGTAATTGGCTACACCTTC. This codes for CASSTDRVIGYTF. V usage is TRBV12-3 or TRBV12-4 and J usage is TRBJ1-2, with 7 bases fitting TRBD1. CDR3 length equals 13 residues. Germline trimming cut 6 bases from V and 7 bases from J; bases unmatched to any gene: 8.